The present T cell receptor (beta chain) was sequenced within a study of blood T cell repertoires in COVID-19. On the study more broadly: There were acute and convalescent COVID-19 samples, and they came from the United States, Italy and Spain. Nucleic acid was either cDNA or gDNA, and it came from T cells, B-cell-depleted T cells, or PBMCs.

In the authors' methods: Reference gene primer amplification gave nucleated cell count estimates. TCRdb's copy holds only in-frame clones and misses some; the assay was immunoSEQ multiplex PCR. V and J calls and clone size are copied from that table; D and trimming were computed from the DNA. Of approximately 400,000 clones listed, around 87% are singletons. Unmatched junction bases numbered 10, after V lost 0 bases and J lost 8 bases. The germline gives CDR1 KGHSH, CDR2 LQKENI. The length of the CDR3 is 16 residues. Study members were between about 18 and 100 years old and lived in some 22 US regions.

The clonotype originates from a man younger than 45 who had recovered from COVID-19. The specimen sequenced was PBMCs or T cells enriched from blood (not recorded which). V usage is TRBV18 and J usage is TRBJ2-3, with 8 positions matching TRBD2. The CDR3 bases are TGTGCCAGCTCACCACCATCAGCGGGGGCCCACGGTACGCAGTATTTT. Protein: CASSPPSAGAHGTQYF.